This TCR beta chain came from a study of T cells after yellow fever vaccination. Study-wide results and limits: From the bulk population, abundant clonotypes could contaminate and appear within FACS-sorted repertoires. Weaker in magnitude, the secondary response showed a faster peak on day 5 versus 15. Only a small proportion of the clonotypes turned up in both the CD4 and the CD8 compartments, likely arising from convergent recombination.

TCRdb independently ran MiXCR on the 5' RACE reads; one entry per CDR3 protein. Seen here are some 500,000 distinct CDR3 sequences, roughly 13% observed once, and the top ten hold over 11%. The V gene's germline CDR1 is MGHRA and CDR2 YSYEKL. Trimming stripped 4 bases from V and 4 bases from J, with 29 bases between. The length of the CDR3 is 20 residues. This clonotype was seen a single time. The antigen remains undetermined. The receptor's source is a man aged 25 to 40 who received the YFV17D yellow fever vaccine. This material consisted of PBMCs, taken on the day of the yellow fever booster vaccination. This chain joins TRBV4-1 and TRBJ2-1; D might be TRBD2 (6 bases). The CDR3 DNA is TGCGCCAGCAGCCTTCCCTTGGCCGGGACTTACCTACCCATATACAATGAGCAGTTCTTC. As protein: CASSLPLAGTYLPIYNEQFF.